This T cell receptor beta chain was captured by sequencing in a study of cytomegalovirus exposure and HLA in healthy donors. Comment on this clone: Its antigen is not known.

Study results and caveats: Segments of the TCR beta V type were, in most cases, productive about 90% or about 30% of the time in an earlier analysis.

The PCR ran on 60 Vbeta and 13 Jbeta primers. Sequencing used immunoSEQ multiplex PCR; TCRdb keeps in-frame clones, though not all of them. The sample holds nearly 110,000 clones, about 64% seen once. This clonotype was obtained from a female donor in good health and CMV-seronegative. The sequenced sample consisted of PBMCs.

The CDR3 nucleotides are TGTGCCAGCAGCTTAGTTCCGGGTAAAGATCAGCCCCAGCATTTT. Translated, it gives CASSLVPGKDQPQHF. This chain links TRBV7-8 with TRBJ1-5; D ambiguous. CDR3 length: 15 residues. V lost 1 base to trimming and J lost 5 bases, with 12 bases between them. CDR1 is SGHVS, CDR2 FQNEAQ, per germline.